Described below is a single T cell receptor (beta chain) sequence and its context. The antigen this receptor binds is unknown. Base qualities are not at hand, and no much larger clone is one base apart. At diagnosis, tumor, uninvolved tumor-adjacent lung and peripheral blood were collected and then preserved as a mix of FFPE and fresh-frozen material. For TCR repertoire profiling, the blood samples were analyzed as peripheral blood mononuclear cells. The immunoSEQ Assay was used to sequence TCR beta CDR3 regions from DNA. Concerning the study's data processing: T cell density was computed as TCR beta template counts normalized to usable DNA estimated by amplifying housekeeping genes. The preseqR package was used to estimate richness by extrapolating to 400,000 templates for PBMC samples and to 120,000 templates for tissue samples. Clonality was defined by subtracting Pielou's evenness from one. To identify tissue-enriched TCRs, differential abundance testing was run on productive amino-acid clonotypes with a minimum total count of 5 and an alpha of 0.1. The Jaccard Index and the Morisita Overlap Index were used to measure repertoire overlap between compartments. GLIPH grouped TCR beta CDR3s together with public tetramer-defined viral CDR3s, and a viral motif had to include at least three viral sequences and also show V-gene enrichment. The table was pulled from immuneACCESS by TCRdb, which kept in-frame rearrangements only. Such tables lose some clones; where checked, under half of the loss comes from unresolved V genes, and the rest has no known cause. V and J calls and clone size are given by that table; D and trimming were obtained from the DNA. For this sample the table gives 100,000 to 150,000 clones, of which 89% were detected only once. The ten largest make up over 1.5% of the sample.

The record originates from a study of T cells in localized non-small cell lung cancer (dated by TCRdb to 2018 to 2021). Context from the whole study: T cell repertoires of a few hundred early-stage NSCLC patients were analyzed, with tumors being compared against uninvolved tumor-adjacent lungs. All 250 or so NSCLC patients in the cohort were treatment-naive and had localized lung tumors that were resected. The mean age of the NSCLC patients was roughly 63 years, with 120 to 150 men and over 100 women. General study outcomes and caveats: Because multi-region sequencing of the tumors was not done, intratumor heterogeneity could not be ruled out. A median of roughly 50 of the top 100 tumor clones turned up in the paired uninvolved adjacent lung, and approximately 30 of those clones also ranked among the top 100 of that same adjacent lung. Uninvolved tumor-adjacent lung showed the highest T cell clonality, higher than tumor, which suggests more focused antigenic responses in the uninvolved tumor-adjacent lung. Longer overall survival was associated with higher T cell density in blood, whereas shorter survival was associated with higher clonality in adjacent lung. Because the study design was exploratory, TCR variables were selected using unadjusted p-values without false-discovery rate correction.

The specimen was peripheral blood, collected before any cancer treatment. This sequence was found in a female donor over 55 with stage I lung adenocarcinoma.

CDR3 protein: CSVTPWGGQETQYF. At the DNA level, the sequence is TGCAGCGTGACTCCCTGGGGCGGCCAAGAGACCCAGTACTTC. The rearranged chain carries TRBV29-1 and TRBJ2-5, and TRBD1 may be the D gene, going by 5 matching bases. The CDR3, from cysteine to phenylalanine, totals 14 residues. The sequence is cut down to CDR3 DNA, 42 bases in frame from base 1. V loses 6 bases of germline sequence and J loses 1 base, and the interval between the two ends is 15 bases. CDR1 and CDR2 are read off the germline V gene as SQVTM and ANQGSEA. The variable domain in full, with residues beyond the CDR3 obtained from the reference TRBV29-1 and TRBJ2-5 genes, is SAVISQKPSRDICQRGTSLTIQCQVDSQVTMMFWYRQQPGQSLTLIATANQGSEATYESGFVIDKFPISRPNLTFSTLTVSNMSPEDSSIYLCSVTPWGGQETQYFGPGTRLLVL.